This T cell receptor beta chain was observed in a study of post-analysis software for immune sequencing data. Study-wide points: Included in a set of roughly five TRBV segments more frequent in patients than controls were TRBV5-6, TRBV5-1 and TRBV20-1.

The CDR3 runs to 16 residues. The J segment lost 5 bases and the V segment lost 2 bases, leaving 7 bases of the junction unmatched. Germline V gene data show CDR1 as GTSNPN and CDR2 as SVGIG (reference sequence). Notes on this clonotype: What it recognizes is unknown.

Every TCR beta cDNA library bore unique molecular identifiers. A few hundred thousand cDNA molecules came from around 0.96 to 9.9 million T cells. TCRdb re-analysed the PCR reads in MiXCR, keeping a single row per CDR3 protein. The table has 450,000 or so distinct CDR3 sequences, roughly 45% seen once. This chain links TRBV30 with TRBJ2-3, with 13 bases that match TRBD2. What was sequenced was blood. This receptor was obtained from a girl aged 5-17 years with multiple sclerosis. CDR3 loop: CAWSIRTSGSGDTQYF. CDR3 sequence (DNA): TGTGCCTGGAGTATACGGACTAGCGGGAGTGGAGATACGCAGTATTTT.